This T cell receptor (beta chain) emerged from a study of beta chain features in type 1 diabetes. Study at large: Investigators examined around 110 million sorted cells across all samples.

Sequencing targeted expressed TCRB transcripts, as all isolated RNA had been reverse transcribed. Assay: immunoSEQ multiplex PCR; the TCRdb copy retains only in-frame clones and omits some. In the table there are 250,000 to 300,000 clones, roughly an eighth of which are singletons. Concerning this clone itself: Its antigen is unknown.

Post-sort purity exceeded 98% for all sorted populations. Notes on the study in general: A moderate, significant TCRB CDR3 shortening appeared in type 1 diabetes across four CD4+ subsets. Resolution of whether HLA type affects TCRB rearrangement was not achieved here.

The CDR3 loop spans 15 amino acids. Trimming took 4 bases from V and 9 from J; bases not matched to a gene: 15. CDR1 is GTSNPN, CDR2 SVGIG, per germline (reference sequence). The material sequenced was naive CD4+ T cells from blood. The chain employs TRBV30 and TRBJ2-1, with 7 bases lining up with TRBD2. The sequence was collected from a man aged 25 to 40 with type 1 diabetes. As DNA, the CDR3 is TGTGCCTGGACGGTTTTAGCGGGCCCGTACGGTGAGCAGTTCTTC. Translation: CAWTVLAGPYGEQFF. The whole variable domain, remainder taken from reference TRBV30 and TRBJ2-1, is SQTIHQWPATLVQPVGSPLSLECTVEGTSNPNLYWYRQAAGRGLQLLFYSVGIGQISSEVPQNLSASRPQDRQFILSSKKLLLSDSGFYLCAWTVLAGPYGEQFFGPGTRLTVL.